This is a list of T cell receptor beta chains from one sample in a study of T-cell reconstitution after alpha-beta-depleted transplantation in children. TCRdb independently ran MiXCR on the PCR reads; one entry per CDR3 protein. Of approximately 1,000,000 distinct CDR3 sequences listed, roughly 29% were seen once; the top ten hold 28%. The starting material was PBMCs, mostly from graft donor cells, obtained 360 days after TCRalphabeta/CD19-depleted stem cell transplant. These receptors originate from a boy in the first two years of life who had a stem cell transplant for SCID, so the T cells may come from the graft donor. Both conserved end residues are part of each CDR3. The order of the fields is D gene, V gene, J gene, clone size, CDR3 protein, CDR3 DNA. The D gene is left open where the match is weak. The listing skips clone size in some rows; elsewhere it reads once, few, many or a size class.

>.|TRBV6-2/TRBV6-3|TRBJ1-5|.
CASSSGLSNQPQHF
TGTGCCAGCAGTAGCGGACTTAGCAATCAGCCCCAGCATTTT
>.|TRBV6-5|TRBJ2-7|few
CASSYSTGETSYEQYF
TGTGCCAGCAGTTACTCAACGGGAGAAACCTCCTACGAGCAGTACTTC
>TRBD2|TRBV20-1|TRBJ2-3|.
CSAARLASTDTQYF
TGCAGTGCTGCGCGACTAGCGAGCACAGATACGCAGTATTTT
>.|TRBV18|TRBJ2-5|.
CASSPRIADWLETQYF
TGTGCCAGCTCACCACGGATAGCAGATTGGTTAGAGACCCAGTACTTC
>.|TRBV2|TRBJ2-5|.
CASTLLRGGAQETQYF
TGTGCCAGCACCCTTCTCAGGGGAGGGGCTCAAGAGACCCAGTACTTC
>.|TRBV28|TRBJ2-7|few
CASSSADGLSYEQYF
TGTGCCAGCAGTTCCGCGGACGGCCTTTCCTACGAGCAGTACTTC
>.|TRBV12-3/TRBV12-4|TRBJ1-4|.
CASSPRASPTNEKLFF
TGTGCCAGCAGTCCCCGGGCCTCTCCAACTAATGAAAAACTGTTTTTT
>TRBD1|TRBV9|TRBJ1-2|.
CASSVGDSGESSPEWFGGYTF
TGTGCCAGCAGCGTAGGGGACAGTGGGGAGTCATCCCCGGAGTGGTTCGGTGGCTACACCTTC
>.|TRBV15|TRBJ2-2|.
CATGDINTGELFF
TGTGCCACCGGGGACATCAACACCGGGGAGCTGTTTTTT
>.|TRBV6-5|TRBJ1-6|.
CASSRVNSPLHF
TGTGCCAGCAGCCGGGTAAATTCACCCCTCCACTTT
>TRBD1|TRBV4-1|TRBJ2-2|.
CASSKEDTGVTGELFF
TGCGCCAGCAGCAAAGAAGATACAGGGGTCACCGGGGAGCTGTTTTTT
>.|TRBV15|TRBJ2-1|.
CATSSRFDNEQFF
TGTGCCACCAGCAGTAGGTTCGACAATGAGCAGTTCTTC
>.|TRBV5-5|TRBJ2-7|.
CASSLWIGDYEQYF
TGTGCCAGCAGCTTGTGGATTGGGGACTACGAGCAGTACTTC
>TRBD2|TRBV5-1|TRBJ2-3|.
CASSRLAGTTDTQYF
TGCGCCAGCAGTCGACTAGCGGGGACGACAGATACGCAGTATTTT
>.|TRBV2|TRBJ2-5|few
CASRASRLETQYF
TGTGCCAGCAGAGCCTCCCGTTTGGAGACCCAGTACTTC
>.|TRBV3-1|TRBJ1-5|few
CASSQGRGGNQPQHF
TGCGCCAGCAGCCAAGGAAGGGGTGGAAATCAGCCCCAGCATTTT
>TRBD1|TRBV29-1|TRBJ1-2|many
CSVGDRPYGYTF
TGCAGCGTGGGGGACAGGCCCTATGGCTACACCTTC
>TRBD1|TRBV5-1|TRBJ1-1|few
CASSWVDRGRGGAFF
TGCGCCAGCAGCTGGGTGGACAGGGGCCGGGGCGGGGCTTTCTTT
>TRBD2|TRBV7-3|TRBJ2-1|once
CASSFNPGLAYNEQFF
TGTGCCAGCAGCTTCAATCCGGGACTAGCGTACAATGAGCAGTTCTTC
>.|TRBV4-2|TRBJ2-1|.
CASSQILLPGGDYNEQFF
TGTGCCAGCAGCCAAATCCTACTCCCGGGGGGCGACTACAATGAGCAGTTCTTC
>.|TRBV12-3/TRBV12-4|TRBJ2-7|few
CASSFLPSSYEQYF
TGTGCCAGCAGTTTTCTCCCCAGCTCCTACGAGCAGTACTTC
>TRBD1|TRBV6-5|TRBJ2-7|few
CASSYLGQGAYEQYF
TGTGCCAGCAGTTACCTGGGACAGGGCGCCTACGAGCAGTACTTC
>.|TRBV6-5|TRBJ2-3|.
CASSYRRAGWDTQYF
TGTGCCAGCAGTTACCGTAGGGCCGGGTGGGATACGCAGTATTTT
>.|TRBV15|TRBJ1-5|.
CATSRDWGVYNQPQHF
TGTGCCACCAGCAGAGATTGGGGGGTCTACAATCAGCCCCAGCATTTT
>.|TRBV5-1|TRBJ1-5|few
CASSLGDQPLNQPQHF
TGCGCCAGCAGCTTGGGGGATCAGCCCCTTAATCAGCCCCAGCATTTT
>.|TRBV29-1|TRBJ2-3|.
CSVEWVHWGSTDTQYF
TGCAGCGTTGAATGGGTCCATTGGGGCAGCACAGATACGCAGTATTTT
>TRBD1|TRBV28|TRBJ2-7|.
CASSFFGGTGLTYF
TGTGCCAGCAGTTTCTTTGGGGGGACAGGGCTTACGTACTTC
>.|TRBV4-3|TRBJ2-1|few
CASSQDGRRENEQFF
TGCGCCAGCAGCCAAGATGGTAGGAGGGAGAATGAGCAGTTCTTC
>TRBD1|TRBV5-6|TRBJ1-2|.
CASSLASHRGLNYGYTF
TGTGCCAGCAGCTTGGCCTCCCACAGGGGGTTGAACTATGGCTACACCTTC
>TRBD1|TRBV7-9|TRBJ2-4|.
CASSGTGEGVNIQYF
TGTGCCAGCAGCGGGACAGGGGAAGGGGTAAACATTCAGTACTTC
>.|TRBV7-2|TRBJ2-7|few
CASRGGGSDYEQYF
TGTGCCAGCAGAGGGGGGGGCAGCGACTACGAGCAGTACTTC
>.|TRBV30|TRBJ2-2|.
CAWSGGGVSHTGELFF
TGTGCCTGGAGTGGTGGCGGGGTATCGCACACCGGGGAGCTGTTTTTT
>.|TRBV9|TRBJ2-1|.
CASSVEVGVSNEQFF
TGTGCCAGCAGCGTAGAGGTAGGGGTCTCCAATGAGCAGTTCTTC
>.|TRBV2|TRBJ1-5|few
CASSELGINQPQHF
TGTGCCAGCAGTGAATTGGGAATCAATCAGCCCCAGCATTTT
>TRBD2|TRBV20-1|TRBJ2-2|few
CSARDLLAGGGNTGELFF
TGCAGTGCTAGAGATCTTCTAGCGGGGGGAGGGAACACCGGGGAGCTGTTTTTT
>TRBD1|TRBV7-2|TRBJ2-5|.
CASSHRTGFETQYF
TGTGCCAGCAGCCACCGGACAGGGTTTGAGACCCAGTACTTC
>TRBD1|TRBV5-1|TRBJ2-5|.
CASSGTGGEETQYF
TGCGCCAGCAGCGGGACAGGGGGGGAAGAGACCCAGTACTTC